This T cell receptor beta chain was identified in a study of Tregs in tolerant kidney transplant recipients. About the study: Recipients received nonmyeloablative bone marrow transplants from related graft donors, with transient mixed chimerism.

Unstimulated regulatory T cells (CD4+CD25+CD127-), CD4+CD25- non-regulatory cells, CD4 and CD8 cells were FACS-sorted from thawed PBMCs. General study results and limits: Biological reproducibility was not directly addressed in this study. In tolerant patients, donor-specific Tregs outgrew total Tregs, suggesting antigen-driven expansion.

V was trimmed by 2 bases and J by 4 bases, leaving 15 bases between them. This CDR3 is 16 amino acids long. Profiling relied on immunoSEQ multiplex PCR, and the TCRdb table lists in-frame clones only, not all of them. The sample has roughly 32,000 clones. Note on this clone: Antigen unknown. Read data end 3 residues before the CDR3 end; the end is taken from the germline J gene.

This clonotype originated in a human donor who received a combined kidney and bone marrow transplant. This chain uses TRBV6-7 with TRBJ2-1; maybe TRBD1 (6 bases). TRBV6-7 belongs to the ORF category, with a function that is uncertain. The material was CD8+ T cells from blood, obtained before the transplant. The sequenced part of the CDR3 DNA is TGTGCCAGCAGTTACAACAGGGAAGGTTCTTACAATGAG. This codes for CASSYNREGSYNE. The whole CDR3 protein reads CASSYNREGSYNEQFF.